The 11 T cell receptor beta chains in this list originate from one sample, sequenced in a study of shared T cell receptors in the human thymus. Assay: immunoSEQ multiplex PCR; the TCRdb copy retains only in-frame clones and omits some. The sample has approximately 730,000 clones, 70% to 90% seen once; the top ten hold more than 0.01%. These data were also filed under a second study, of human thymus T cells.

The sample was thymocytes. These receptors were collected from a girl younger than two with a congenital heart defect.

The chain recombines TRBV5-5 with TRBJ2-7; TRBD2 might be the D (5 bases). Germline V gives CDR1 SGHKS, CDR2 YYEKEE (reference sequence). This CDR3 contains 12 residues. V gave up 4 bases and J gave up 4 bases, with 9 bases separating them. DNA for the CDR3: TGTGCCAGCAGCGTAGGGAGTTACGAGCAGTACTTC. It translates to CASSVGSYEQYF.

The chain carries TRBV15 and TRBJ1-2; D is perhaps TRBD1 (6 bases). The CDR3 totals 14 residues. V shed 1 base and J shed 7 bases, with 13 bases lying between them. Germline CDR1 reads LNHNV; CDR2 reads YYDKDF (reference sequence). This CDR3 reads CATSRGGGRVGYTF. Here the CDR3 DNA reads TGTGCCACCAGCAGAGGGGGGGGCCGGGTTGGCTACACCTTC.

This chain's CDR3 is CASSLEGEHSNQPQHF. The CDR3, as DNA: TGTGCCAGCAGCTTAGAAGGGGAACATAGCAATCAGCCCCAGCATTTT. The V call is TRBV7-9, the J call TRBJ1-5, with a possible D match to TRBD1 (5 bases). Germline assignment: CDR1 SEHNR and CDR2 FQNEAQ (reference sequence). This CDR3 spans 16 amino acids. V was clipped by 1 base and J by 0 bases, with 10 bases between them.

V usage is TRBV29-1 and J usage is TRBJ2-1; 7 nucleotides line up with TRBD1. The CDR3 covers 13 residues. The germline gives CDR1 SQVTM, CDR2 ANQGSEA. V shed 3 bases, J shed 4 bases, and the junction held 3 bases outside the gene matches. CDR3 residues: CSVDSRGYNEQFF. The DNA for the CDR3 is TGCAGCGTTGATAGCAGGGGGTACAATGAGCAGTTCTTC.

This sequence joins TRBV27 and TRBJ1-3; D is perhaps TRBD1 (5 bases). V lost 2 bases, J lost 3 bases, and 11 bases lay in between. Germline V gene sequence: CDR1 MNHEY, CDR2 SMNVEV (reference sequence). The CDR3 loop spans 15 amino acids. The CDR3 region has the DNA TGTGCCAGCAGTTTAGGGAGGGACGGTGGAAACACCATATATTTT. Protein product: CASSLGRDGGNTIYF.

The V call is TRBV6-5, the J call TRBJ2-7; the D gene is possibly TRBD1 (5 bases). Germline assignment: CDR1 MNHEY and CDR2 SVGAGI. With 11 bases removed from V and 2 bases from J, the gap between germline ends came to 13 bases. The CDR3 loop spans 12 amino acids. The CDR3 loop reads CAAGDRAYEQYF. DNA for the CDR3: TGTGCCGCAGGAGACAGAGCCTACGAGCAGTACTTC.

As to this clone: Other DNA sequences within the sample encode an identical CDR3. The chain combines TRBV28 with TRBJ1-2; 7 bases are a match to TRBD1. Germline assignment: CDR1 MDHEN and CDR2 SYDVKM. J lost 8 bases, V lost 4 bases, and 1 base had no gene match. CDR3 length: 11 amino acids. CDR3: CASSSGGGYTF. CDR3 bases: TGTGCCAGCAGTTCAGGGGGAGGCTACACCTTC.

The chain is built from TRBV5-5 and TRBJ1-2, with D unclear. There are 14 residues in the CDR3. The germline V gene encodes CDR1 SGHKS and CDR2 YYEKEE (reference sequence). V was shortened by 2 bases and J by 5 bases, with 13 bases between the two germline ends. The CDR3 is CASSFRVKPYGYTF. The CDR3, as DNA: TGTGCCAGCAGCTTCCGGGTTAAACCTTATGGCTACACCTTC.

V usage is TRBV5-4 and J usage is TRBJ2-4; possible D gene TRBD1, 6 bases. This CDR3 has 18 amino acids. The ends were cut back, 0 bases at V and 1 base at J, with 17 bases in the middle. In germline, CDR1 is SGHNT, CDR2 YYREEE (reference sequence). CDR3 bases: TGTGCCAGCAGCTTGGTTTCCCCCCGGGACATGGCCAAAAACATTCAGTACTTC. Translating gives CASSLVSPRDMAKNIQYF.

The chain carries TRBV6-5 and TRBJ1-1; the D gene is possibly TRBD1 (5 bases). CDR3 length equals 13 residues. CDR1 and CDR2 from the germline V gene are MNHEY and SVGAGI. Trimming removed 2 bases from V and 10 bases from J, with 14 bases in between. CDR3 in amino acids: CASSYGGGGGAFF. The CDR3 DNA reads as TGTGCCAGCAGTTACGGTGGGGGGGGTGGAGCTTTCTTT.

The J gene is TRBJ2-5, the V gene TRBV18; 7 nucleotides line up with TRBD1. CDR1 KGHSH and CDR2 LQKENI come from the germline V gene. The CDR3 is 15 amino acids. Germline trimming cut 4 bases from V and 3 bases from J; bases unmatched to any gene: 8. The DNA of the CDR3 is TGTGCCAGCTCACTGACGGGACAGATAGAAGAGACCCAGTACTTC. Protein product: CASSLTGQIEETQYF.